Presented here are 29 T cell receptor beta chains from one specimen sequenced in a study of T cells in localized non-small cell lung cancer. Using immunoSEQ multiplex PCR, the repertoire was profiled, and TCRdb retains in-frame clones only, with some absent. The sample records 100,000 to 150,000 clones, roughly 90% being singletons. The sample consisted of peripheral blood, taken before any cancer treatment. Receptors were obtained from a female donor aged 60 or older with stage I lung adenocarcinoma.

The DNA for the CDR3 is TGTGCCAGCAGATCACCGGACCACGCCGAGCAGTTCTTC. It yields the protein CASRSPDHAEQFF. This chain connects TRBV6-6 to TRBJ2-1; D not certain. V was trimmed by 6 bases and J by 10 bases, leaving 16 bases between them. The germline V gene has CDR1 MNHNY and CDR2 SVGAGI (reference sequence). The CDR3 sequence is 13 residues long.

CDR3 DNA sequence: TGTGCCAGCAGTTATATGCAGGGCGATCAGCCCCAGCATTTT. Residues: CASSYMQGDQPQHF. This chain connects TRBV6-6 to TRBJ1-5; D may be TRBD1 (5 bases). CDR1 is MNHNY and CDR2 is SVGAGI in the germline V gene (reference sequence). There are 14 residues in the CDR3. Trimming removed 3 bases at V and 5 bases at J, with 11 bases between.

The V gene is TRBV7-3, the J gene TRBJ2-3; 9 positions match TRBD2. V dropped 5 bases and J dropped 4; count of bases not matched to a gene: 10. This CDR3 is 16 amino acids long. Germline CDR1 reads SGHTA; CDR2 reads FQGTGA. This CDR3 is CASSPLGGRAPDTQYF. For the CDR3, the DNA is TGTGCCAGCAGCCCGCTGGGCGGGAGGGCCCCAGATACGCAGTATTTT.

V and J are TRBV7-8 and TRBJ2-2; no firm D call. Trimming removed 5 bases at V and 4 bases at J, with 11 bases between. This CDR3 is 14 amino acids long. CDR1 is SGHVS, CDR2 FQNEAQ, per germline. In DNA form, the CDR3 reads TGTGCCAGCAGCCCCCAGTGGTCCACCGGGGAGCTGTTTTTT. Protein product: CASSPQWSTGELFF.

V and J are TRBV18 and TRBJ2-1, with 7 bases that match TRBD2. Germline CDR1 and CDR2: KGHSH and LQKENI. J gave up 8 bases and V 3 bases, and 4 bases lay outside the gene matches. The CDR3 is made up of 13 amino acids. The CDR3 sequence: CASSPTLADEQFF. CDR3 nucleotides: TGTGCCAGCTCACCCACGCTAGCGGATGAGCAGTTCTTC.

The chain combines TRBV28 with TRBJ2-7; possibly TRBD1 or TRBD2 for D (5 bases each). Germline lookup yields CDR1 MDHEN and CDR2 SYDVKM. Trimming took off 5 bases at V and 10 bases at J, with 24 bases between the two ends. The CDR3 has 15 amino acids. The CDR3 is CASSPGRRISTKQYF. CDR3 sequence (DNA): TGTGCCAGCAGTCCGGGACGGAGGATCTCTACGAAACAGTACTTC.

On this clone itself: Other DNA sequences in the same sample also yield this CDR3. J is TRBJ2-3 and V is TRBV4-1; D is uncertain. V was clipped by 0 bases and J by 3 bases, with 4 bases between them. The germline V gene has CDR1 MGHRA and CDR2 YSYEKL. The CDR3 length is 13 residues. CDR3 sequence: CASSQDPTDTQYF. The CDR3 nucleotides read TGCGCCAGCAGCCAAGATCCTACAGATACGCAGTATTTT.

This rearrangement joins TRBV4-1 to TRBJ1-2; no clear D. Trimming stripped 0 bases from V and 1 base from J, with 9 bases between. Germline V gene lookup returns CDR1 MGHRA and CDR2 YSYEKL. The CDR3 contains 15 residues. The CDR3 bases are TGCGCCAGCAGCCAAGATTACGCAAATAACTATGGCTACACCTTC. Translating gives CASSQDYANNYGYTF.

CDR3 amino acids: CASSVTSGNTIYF. CDR3 bases: TGTGCCAGCAGCGTAACATCTGGAAACACCATATATTTT. The rearrangement uses TRBV11-1 and TRBJ1-3; D is undetermined. This CDR3 spans 13 amino acids. Trimming pared 5 bases from V and 1 base from J, leaving 6 bases between. The V gene's germline CDR1 is SGHAT and CDR2 FQDESV (reference sequence).

This clone came up once. This chain connects TRBV5-1 to TRBJ2-7; 13 positions match TRBD2. Germline assignment: CDR1 SGHRS and CDR2 YFSETQ. Germline trimming cut 4 bases from V and 2 bases from J; bases unmatched to any gene: 3. The length of the CDR3 is 15 residues. The CDR3 protein is CASSGTSGRAYEQYF. DNA for the CDR3: TGCGCCAGCAGCGGCACTAGCGGGAGGGCCTACGAGCAGTACTTC.

The V gene is TRBV14, the J gene TRBJ1-1; 7 bases align to TRBD1. The CDR3 runs to 13 residues. The junction had 7 bases not matched to a gene; V was cut back by 6 bases and J by 6 bases. Germline loops: CDR1 SGHDN, CDR2 FVKESK. DNA for the CDR3: TGTGCCAGCAGGTCACAGGGGTCGCCTGAAGCTTTCTTT. Its protein is CASRSQGSPEAFF.

The rearrangement uses TRBV5-1 and TRBJ2-1, with TRBD2 identical over 10 bases. The V segment lost 7 bases and the J segment 5 bases; nucleotides outside the gene matches: 9. The germline V gene encodes CDR1 SGHRS and CDR2 YFSETQ. The CDR3 has 15 amino acids. The CDR3 here is CASRLAGERDNEQFF. CDR3 in DNA: TGCGCCAGCCGGCTAGCGGGAGAGAGAGACAATGAGCAGTTCTTC.

V usage is TRBV5-1 and J usage is TRBJ2-1; D remains ambiguous. V was cut by 5 bases and J by 1 base, with 13 bases left in between. The V gene's germline CDR1 is SGHRS and CDR2 YFSETQ. This CDR3 contains 15 residues. CDR3 nucleotide sequence: TGCGCCAGCAGTACGAGGACGGTGTCCTACAATGAGCAGTTCTTC. Its protein is CASSTRTVSYNEQFF.

This chain connects TRBV5-4 to TRBJ2-5; either TRBD1 or TRBD2 may fit D (6 bases each). V lost 3 bases to trimming and J lost 4 bases, with 13 bases between them. Germline values: CDR1 SGHNT, CDR2 YYREEE (reference sequence). The length of the CDR3 is 14 residues. DNA of the CDR3: TGTGCCAGCAGCTCGAAAGGGGGGTTAGAGACCCAGTACTTC. Residues: CASSSKGGLETQYF.

This chain joins TRBV11-3 and TRBJ1-3; no firm D call. CDR3 length: 20 residues. V lost 2 bases and J lost 0, with 23 bases in between. Looked up from germline, CDR1 is SGHNT and CDR2 is YENEEA. For the CDR3, the DNA is TGTGCCAGCAGCTTACCCCCCATCCTAACCGAGCCCCGCTCTGGAAACACCATATATTTT. It is translated as CASSLPPILTEPRSGNTIYF.

The V and J genes are TRBV5-1 and TRBJ2-7; 9 bases are shared with TRBD2. The CDR3 spans 20 residues. CDR1 and CDR2 from the germline V gene are SGHRS and YFSETQ. With 3 bases clipped from V and 0 bases from J, the junction kept 19 bases outside the gene matches. In nucleotides, the CDR3 is TGCGCCAGCAGCTGCCCCGCGCAGCGGGAGGATCCTCTTTTCTCCTACGAGCAGTACTTC. Encoded protein: CASSCPAQREDPLFSYEQYF.

The chain links TRBV6-5 to TRBJ2-5; 9 nucleotides line up with TRBD1. Germline V gene lookup returns CDR1 MNHEY and CDR2 SVGAGI. This CDR3 is built from 14 residues. V lost 2 bases and J lost 7; bases outside the gene matches: 5. The CDR3 sequence is CASSYPGTGRTQYF. The CDR3 coding sequence is TGTGCCAGCAGTTACCCCGGGACAGGGAGGACCCAGTACTTC.

The rearrangement links TRBV29-1 to TRBJ2-1; TRBD2 might be the D (5 bases). Germline loops: CDR1 SQVTM, CDR2 ANQGSEA. V was cut by 4 bases and J by 0 bases, with 10 bases left in between. This CDR3 is 14 amino acids long. DNA of the CDR3: TGCAGCGTTGCTCCAGCGGACTCCTACAATGAGCAGTTCTTC. This sequence encodes CSVAPADSYNEQFF.

The chain couples TRBV5-6 to TRBJ2-3, with 7 bases identical to TRBD2. Germline V gene lookup returns CDR1 SGHDT and CDR2 YYEEEE. The CDR3 extends over 16 amino acids. V shed 0 bases and J 6 bases; nucleotides not matched to a gene: 10. The CDR3 region has the DNA TGTGCCAGCAGCTTGGCCGGCAGGGAGGGCCCGGATACGCAGTATTTT. Its translation is CASSLAGREGPDTQYF.

The chain joins TRBV25-1 to TRBJ1-2; weak D call: TRBD1 (5 bases). The CDR3 loop spans 16 amino acids. Germline V gene data show CDR1 as MGHDK and CDR2 as SYGVNS. The ends were cut back, 4 bases at V and 4 bases at J, with 19 bases in the middle. CDR3 loop: CASSGRNDRGSYGYTF. The CDR3 region has the DNA TGTGCCAGCAGTGGCCGTAACGATCGGGGGTCCTATGGCTACACCTTC.

This chain connects TRBV10-1 to TRBJ2-1; a weak D match, TRBD1 (5 bases). The CDR3 has 18 amino acids. V was trimmed by 6 bases and J by 0 bases, leaving 21 bases between them. Germline V gene data show CDR1 as WNHNN and CDR2 as SYGVQD (reference sequence). CDR3 nucleotide sequence: TGCGCCAGCAGCGACCCGGGCAGGGCCACGAGCTCCTACAATGAGCAGTTCTTC. Its translation: CASSDPGRATSSYNEQFF.

The chain couples TRBV4-1 to TRBJ2-5; 8 bases fit TRBD1. Germline V gene sequence: CDR1 MGHRA, CDR2 YSYEKL. The CDR3 contains 16 residues. The V and J ends lost 0 bases and 1 base, in that order; junction bases with no gene match: 4. CDR3 amino acids: CASSQDRGTGQETQYF. The CDR3 DNA sequence: TGCGCCAGCAGCCAAGATCGCGGGACAGGCCAAGAGACCCAGTACTTC.

This rearrangement joins TRBV27 to TRBJ2-3; 7 bases are a match to TRBD1. The CDR3 extends over 19 amino acids. Germline-derived CDR1 and CDR2 are MNHEY and SMNVEV (reference sequence). Germline trimming cut 1 base from V and 3 bases from J; bases unmatched to any gene: 16. The CDR3 reads CASSLYPARRQGVTDTQYF. CDR3 nucleotides: TGTGCCAGCAGTTTATACCCCGCGAGACGACAGGGTGTAACAGATACGCAGTATTTT.

This chain links TRBV11-1 with TRBJ2-3, with 11 bases fitting TRBD2. V shed 4 bases and J 2 bases; nucleotides not matched to a gene: 11. From germline, CDR1 is SGHAT and CDR2 FQDESV (reference sequence). CDR3 length: 18 residues. CDR3 protein: CASSSGTSGVSTTDTQYF. The CDR3 DNA follows: TGTGCCAGCAGCTCAGGGACTAGCGGCGTTTCCACCACAGATACGCAGTATTTT. Filled out from reference TRBV11-1 and TRBJ2-3, the complete variable domain reads EAEVAQSPRYKITEKSQAVAFWCDPISGHATLYWYRQILGQGPELLVQFQDESVVDDSQLPKDRFSAERLKGVDSTLKIQPAELGDSAMYLCASSSGTSGVSTTDTQYFGPGTRLTVL.

There are a few counts of this clone. The V and J genes are TRBV11-1 and TRBJ2-2, with 9 bases fitting TRBD1. The CDR3 totals 16 residues. The trim removed 2 bases at V and 6 bases at J, leaving 7 bases unmatched. CDR1 and CDR2 from the germline V gene are SGHAT and FQDESV (reference sequence). DNA for the CDR3: TGTGCCAGCAGCTTAATGGGACAGGGTCTAGCCGGGGAGCTGTTTTTT. It translates to CASSLMGQGLAGELFF.

The chain links TRBV11-3 to TRBJ2-5; 8 bases agree with TRBD1. CDR1 and CDR2 (germline): SGHNT, YENEEA. The V segment lost 4 bases and the J segment 4 bases; nucleotides outside the gene matches: 5. This CDR3 contains 14 residues. The DNA of the CDR3 is TGTGCCAGCAGCTCGACAGGGGCGAGAGAGACCCAGTACTTC. Translation gives CASSSTGARETQYF.

The chain uses TRBV5-1 and TRBJ1-1; D remains unclear. CDR1 is SGHRS, CDR2 YFSETQ, per germline. V shed 1 base and J shed 1 base, with 11 bases lying between them. The CDR3 has 15 amino acids. This CDR3 is CASSLKWAENTEAFF. CDR3 bases: TGCGCCAGCAGCTTGAAATGGGCAGAGAACACTGAAGCTTTCTTT.

The genes are TRBV19 and TRBJ2-7; 11 bases align to TRBD1. The trim removed 6 bases at V and 6 bases at J, leaving 4 bases unmatched. The germline V gene encodes CDR1 LNHDA and CDR2 SQIVND (reference sequence). The CDR3 runs 13 residues. The CDR3 DNA reads as TGTGCCAGTAGAGGGACAGGGGGGATCGAGCAGTACTTC. Its protein is CASRGTGGIEQYF.

The chain uses TRBV19 and TRBJ1-3; unclear D gene. The germline V and J ends were trimmed by 5 bases and 0 bases, with 14 bases remaining between them. Germline V lookup: CDR1 LNHDA, CDR2 SQIVND (reference sequence). CDR3 length: 16 residues. Here the CDR3 reads CASSQESWISGNTIYF. The CDR3 DNA reads as TGTGCCAGTAGTCAGGAGAGCTGGATCTCTGGAAACACCATATATTTT.